The 32 T cell receptor beta chains given below trace back to one sample, sequenced in a study of metastatic and nonmetastatic thyroid tumors (dated by TCRdb to between 2020 and 2021). No patient had received any treatment before thyroid surgery. Libraries were constructed by PCR. The sequencing machine was an Illumina HiSeq 4000. TCRdb reworked the public reads: Q25 trimming with fastp, MiXCR clone assembly, productive beta chains retained. The sample table shows about 15,000 clones, and less than 4% are seen once. Of the sample, 20% to 30% falls within the top ten clones. The source material was tumor tissue. These receptors originate from a female donor with papillary thyroid cancer or a benign thyroid nodule (not recorded which). Some clones in this sample may be carry-over from other donors' samples.

This clone is deemed medium-sized. V and J are TRBV7-3 and TRBJ2-5; no reliable D call. V was cut by 2 bases and J by 4 bases, with 14 bases left in between. Looked up from germline, CDR1 is SGHTA and CDR2 is FQGTGA. The CDR3 consists of 15 residues. For the CDR3, the DNA is TGTGCCAGCAGCTTACAAGGGCTGGCTGGAGAGACCCAGTACTTC. It yields the protein CASSLQGLAGETQYF.

This clone was seen more than once but under ten times. The V call is TRBV6-1, the J call TRBJ2-2; tentative D call: TRBD2 (6 bases). The V gene's germline CDR1 is MNHNS and CDR2 SASEGT. The V end lost 6 bases, the J end lost 6 bases, and 14 bases lay between the germline ends. The CDR3 sequence is 14 residues long. The CDR3 spells CASRKGSGAGELFF. The CDR3 DNA reads as TGTGCCAGCAGGAAGGGATCGGGGGCCGGGGAGCTGTTTTTT.

This clone came up many times. The J gene is TRBJ2-5, the V gene TRBV6-6; D might be TRBD1 (5 bases). The ends were cut back, 0 bases at V and 5 bases at J, with 16 bases in the middle. Germline V lookup: CDR1 MNHNY, CDR2 SVGAGI (reference sequence). This CDR3 has 16 amino acids. This CDR3 reads CASSYSIAGKGETQYF. The CDR3, as DNA: TGTGCCAGCAGTTACTCGATCGCAGGGAAGGGCGAGACCCAGTACTTC.

The chain employs TRBV12-3 or TRBV12-4 and TRBJ1-1; D is unresolved. Trimming stripped 3 bases from V and 5 bases from J, with 7 bases between. CDR3 size: 12 residues. CDR3 protein: CASSLRVTEAFF. The CDR3 DNA reads as TGTGCCAGCAGTTTGAGAGTTACTGAAGCTTTCTTT.

To note about this clone: The junction shows a germline mismatch at one end, possibly a read error. V gene TRBV19 combines with J gene TRBJ1-5; 7 nucleotides match TRBD1. Germline V gene lookup returns CDR1 LNHDA and CDR2 SQIVND (reference sequence). The CDR3 has 17 amino acids. The CDR3 loop is CVSTSISSQGFNQPQHF. DNA of the CDR3: TGTGTCAGTACCTCTATATCGTCACAGGGGTTCAATCAGCCCCAGCATTTT.

This clone was detected a few times. This chain uses TRBV6-1 with TRBJ1-1; tentative D call: TRBD1 (6 bases). V was clipped by 8 bases and J by 4 bases, with 11 bases between them. Germline values: CDR1 MNHNS, CDR2 SASEGT. There are 12 residues in the CDR3. The CDR3 protein is CASRGGGTEAFF. The CDR3 region has the DNA TGTGCCAGCCGGGGAGGGGGCACTGAAGCTTTCTTT.

CDR3 coding DNA: TGTGCCAGCAGTGCGGCGGGAGGAAACGAGCAGTACTTC. Translation gives CASSAAGGNEQYF. The genes are TRBV6-1 and TRBJ2-7; 8 nucleotides line up with TRBD2. Germline V lookup: CDR1 MNHNS, CDR2 SASEGT. The CDR3 is 13 amino acids. V gave up 4 bases and J gave up 5 bases; unmatched junction bases: 4.

The chain links TRBV5-1 to TRBJ1-2; D is unresolved. CDR1 SGHRS and CDR2 YFSETQ come from the germline V gene. Trimming took off 2 bases at V and 2 bases at J, with 10 bases between the two ends. CDR3 length: 14 amino acids. The CDR3 DNA follows: TGCGCCAGCAGCTTTGAGACCCCAAACTATGGCTACACCTTC. Translated, it gives CASSFETPNYGYTF. Supplemented by reference TRBV5-1 and TRBJ1-2, the full variable domain reads KAGVTQTPRYLIKTRGQQVTLSCSPISGHRSVSWYQQTPGQGLQFLFEYFSETQRNKGNFPGRFSGRQFSNSRSEMNVSTLELGDSALYLCASSFETPNYGYTFGSGTRLTVV.

Ten or more counts support this clone. This sequence joins TRBV20-1 and TRBJ2-2, with 9 nucleotides matching TRBD1. Trimming cost V 6 bases and J 4 bases; bases outside gene matches: 6. Germline lookup yields CDR1 DFQATT and CDR2 SNEGSKA (reference sequence). The CDR3 is 14 residues long. CDR3 amino acids: CSAMTGGGTGELFF. The CDR3 coding sequence is TGCAGTGCCATGACAGGGGGAGGCACCGGGGAGCTGTTTTTT.

The sample holds a few counts of this clone. The rearrangement links TRBV28 to TRBJ2-6; tentative D call: TRBD2 (6 bases). CDR1 is MDHEN and CDR2 is SYDVKM in the germline V gene. V shed 0 bases and J shed 8 bases, with 11 bases lying between them. This CDR3 comprises 15 residues. The CDR3: CASSLWQGLTNVLTF. CDR3 nucleotides: TGTGCCAGCAGTTTATGGCAGGGACTGACCAACGTCCTGACTTTC.

In this sample, this clone turned up a few times. V and J are TRBV6-1 and TRBJ2-3; possibly TRBD2 for D (6 bases). CDR1 and CDR2 (germline): MNHNS, SASEGT. CDR3 length: 15 amino acids. Between the trimmed V and J ends, which lost 10 bases and 3 bases, there was a span of 20 bases. CDR3 in DNA: TGTGCCACCCGTCACAGCCCTGGGAGGACAGATACGCAGTATTTT. Its protein is CATRHSPGRTDTQYF.

This clone was seen a handful of times. The chain has TRBV3-1 and TRBJ1-3; D ambiguous. The CDR3 is made up of 15 amino acids. V lost 0 bases and J lost 2, with 8 bases in between. Germline V gene data show CDR1 as LGHDT and CDR2 as YNNKEL (reference sequence). The CDR3 region is CASSQDTTAGNTIYF. The CDR3 DNA follows: TGTGCCAGCAGCCAAGATACGACTGCTGGAAACACCATATATTTT. Variable domain in full (rest from reference TRBV3-1 and TRBJ1-3): DTAVSQTPKYLVTQMGNDKSIKCEQNLGHDTMYWYKQDSKKFLKIMFSYNNKELIINETVPNRFSPKSPDKAHLNLHINSLELGDSAVYFCASSQDTTAGNTIYFGEGSWLTVV.

Worth noting for this clone: A much larger clone lies a single base off, so this may be a read error. The chain couples TRBV12-3 or TRBV12-4 to TRBJ1-1, with D uncertain. The CDR3 contains 12 residues. The CDR3 region is CAGSLGFKKAFF. The CDR3 bases are TGTGCCGGCAGTTTAGGTTTCAAGAAAGCTTTCTTT.

The sample holds a few counts of this clone. The V and J genes are TRBV6-2 or TRBV6-3 and TRBJ1-1; D remains ambiguous. Germline CDR1 reads MNHEY; CDR2 reads SVGEGT. The CDR3 is 12 amino acids. The germline V and J ends were trimmed by 7 bases and 5 bases, with 11 bases remaining between them. The CDR3 DNA is TGTGCCAGCACAAGGGTTGTAACTGAAGCTTTCTTT. Translating it yields CASTRVVTEAFF.

The V and J genes are TRBV6-1 and TRBJ2-2; the D is unclear. The V and J ends lost 5 bases and 2 bases respectively, with 6 bases between them. The CDR3 loop spans 13 amino acids. Germline-derived CDR1 and CDR2 are MNHNS and SASEGT. The CDR3 DNA follows: TGTGCCAGCAGTAAAGATAACACCGGGGAGCTGTTTTTT. Translation: CASSKDNTGELFF.

This clone was seen only a few times. The junction does not match germline at one end; this may be a read error. Other DNA sequences in this specimen translate into the identical CDR3. The chain is built from TRBV6-1 and TRBJ2-5; 9 bases match TRBD1. This CDR3 is built from 15 residues. The V gene's germline CDR1 is MNHNS and CDR2 SASEGT. The CDR3 region has the DNA TGTGCCAGCAGTGAATCGGGACAGGGCCGAGAGACCCAGTACTTT. Translation gives CASSESGQGRETQYF.

This chain uses TRBV28 with TRBJ1-6; perhaps TRBD1 as D (6 bases). The CDR3 covers 15 residues. Trimming left V 5 bases short and J 2 bases short, with 10 bases between. Germline values: CDR1 MDHEN, CDR2 SYDVKM. CDR3 sequence: CASSTGPPYNSPLHF. For the CDR3, the DNA is TGTGCCAGCAGTACAGGGCCCCCCTATAATTCACCCCTCCACTTT. Combining the CDR3 with reference TRBV28 and TRBJ1-6 gives the whole variable domain DVKVTQSSRYLVKRTGEKVFLECVQDMDHENMFWYRQDPGLGLRLIYFSYDVKMKEKGDIPEGYSVSREKKERFSLILESASTNQTSMYLCASSTGPPYNSPLHFGNGTRLTVT.

V and J are TRBV5-4 and TRBJ2-7; unclear D gene. Per the germline V gene, CDR1 is SGHNT and CDR2 is YYREEE (reference sequence). This CDR3 region has 14 residues. V lost 0 bases and J lost 8, with 15 bases in between. The CDR3 nucleotides read TGTGCCAGCAGCTTGGTTCCACTCTCCCACAAGCAGTACTTC. It translates to CASSLVPLSHKQYF.

CDR3 in DNA: TGTGCCAGCAGTTTGGGGGGGGCCGTCAGCTACACCTTC. It encodes CASSLGGAVSYTF. The chain recombines TRBV28 with TRBJ1-2, with D perhaps matching TRBD1 (6 bases). CDR1 and CDR2 (germline): MDHEN, SYDVKM. The V gene lost 3 bases and the J gene lost 9 bases, with 14 bases spanning the gap. The CDR3 is 13 residues long.

This clone is medium-sized by share. V and J are TRBV20-1 and TRBJ1-1; 8 nucleotides align to TRBD1. The CDR3 runs to 13 residues. Germline V CDR1 and CDR2: DFQATT, SNEGSKA (reference sequence). J lost 4 bases, V lost 4 bases, and 5 bases had no gene match. Here the CDR3 reads CSATGTGTTEAFF. In DNA, the CDR3 is TGCAGTGCTACAGGGACAGGAACCACTGAAGCTTTCTTT.

The chain has TRBV6-2 or TRBV6-3 and TRBJ2-3; TRBD2 aligns across 7 bases. The CDR3 is made up of 16 amino acids. CDR1 is MNHEY and CDR2 is SVGEGT in the germline V gene. The V segment lost 5 bases and the J segment 4 bases; nucleotides outside the gene matches: 12. The CDR3: CASSGQWAGDSDTQYF. CDR3 in DNA: TGTGCCAGCAGTGGCCAGTGGGCGGGAGATTCAGATACGCAGTATTTT.

This clone was observed a few times. The rearrangement uses TRBV7-9 and TRBJ2-3; 7 bases are a match to TRBD1. CDR1 SEHNR and CDR2 FQNEAQ come from the germline V gene (reference sequence). CDR3 size: 14 residues. V shed 6 bases, J shed 1 base, and the junction held 4 bases outside the gene matches. For the CDR3, the DNA is TGTGCCAGCAGGATTACAGGGGGCACAGATACGCAGTATTTT. Amino acids: CASRITGGTDTQYF.

The chain is built from TRBV11-3 and TRBJ2-3; D might be TRBD1 (6 bases). Trimming cost V 1 base and J 9 bases, with 8 bases left between them. The V gene's germline CDR1 is SGHNT and CDR2 YENEEA. The CDR3 runs 12 residues. The CDR3 reads CASSLVGQTQYF. As DNA, the CDR3 is TGTGCCAGCAGCTTAGTCGGACAGACGCAGTATTTT.

This clone is large (0.1 to 1%) in the sample. Additional DNA sequences in this sample encode the identical CDR3. V is TRBV7-3 and J is TRBJ2-7; 10 nucleotides agree with TRBD2. The CDR3 has 13 amino acids. Germline V CDR1 and CDR2: SGHTA, FQGTGA. The trim removed 2 bases at V and 5 bases at J, leaving 0 bases unmatched. The chain's CDR3 is CASSLLAGDEQYF. CDR3 DNA: TGTGCCAGCAGCTTACTAGCGGGAGACGAGCAGTACTTC. The full variable domain, in which reference TRBV7-3 and TRBJ2-7 provide the parts outside the CDR3, is GAGVSQTPSNKVTEKGKYVELRCDPISGHTALYWYRQSLGQGPEFLIYFQGTGAADDSGLPNDRFFAVRPEGSVSTLKIQRTERGDSAVYLCASSLLAGDEQYFGPGTRLTVT.

The gene calls are TRBV20-1 and TRBJ1-2; D is ambiguous. CDR1 is DFQATT, CDR2 SNEGSKA, per germline (reference sequence). The V gene lost 4 bases and the J gene lost 8 bases, with 17 bases spanning the gap. This CDR3 region has 13 residues. The chain's CDR3 is CSATDEREVGYTF. The CDR3 region has the DNA TGCAGTGCTACCGACGAAAGGGAAGTCGGCTACACCTTC.

This clone was counted a few times. The J gene is TRBJ2-7, the V gene TRBV12-3 or TRBV12-4; D unresolved. The CDR3 spans 14 residues. The ends were cut back, 8 bases at V and 0 bases at J, with 14 bases in the middle. This CDR3 is CASCPEWSSYEQYF. CDR3 in DNA: TGTGCCAGCTGTCCGGAGTGGAGCTCCTACGAGCAGTACTTC.

The DNA for the CDR3 is TGTCCCGCAAAACCGGGGACTAATGAAAAACTGTTTTTT. This gives the protein CPAKPGTNEKLFF. The chain is built from TRBV30 and TRBJ1-4; D unclear. Germline CDR1 reads GTSNPN; CDR2 reads SVGIG (reference sequence). There are 13 residues in the CDR3.

This clone was picked up a small number of times. Written as DNA, the CDR3 is TGTGCCAGCCGGGACAGAAACACCGGGGAGCTGTTTTTT. Protein product: CASRDRNTGELFF. This chain links TRBV28 with TRBJ2-2; TRBD1 matches at 7 bases. Germline CDR1 MDHEN, CDR2 SYDVKM. The CDR3 is made up of 13 amino acids. The junction had 2 bases not matched to a gene; V was cut back by 8 bases and J by 2 bases. The whole variable domain, remainder taken from reference TRBV28 and TRBJ2-2, is DVKVTQSSRYLVKRTGEKVFLECVQDMDHENMFWYRQDPGLGLRLIYFSYDVKMKEKGDIPEGYSVSREKKERFSLILESASTNQTSMYLCASRDRNTGELFFGEGSRLTVL.

This clone rates as medium-sized (0.01 to 0.1%). This chain connects TRBV11-2 to TRBJ2-2; 9 bases line up with TRBD1. V was pared by 5 bases and J by 4 bases, with 8 bases of the junction left unmatched. The CDR3 is made up of 16 amino acids. CDR1 is SGHAT and CDR2 is FQNNGV in the germline V gene. The CDR3 DNA reads TGTGCCAGCAGCAAACAGGGGGCGACGCTCACCGGGGAGCTGTTTTTT. Translation gives CASSKQGATLTGELFF.

This chain uses TRBV20-1 with TRBJ2-7; a possible D gene is TRBD2 (5 bases). The CDR3 has 15 residues. The germline V and J ends were trimmed by 0 bases and 5 bases, with 17 bases remaining between them. Per germline, CDR1 DFQATT and CDR2 SNEGSKA (reference sequence). In DNA, the CDR3 is TGCAGTGCTAGAGATCGGCAGTTAGACTACAACGAGCAGTACTTC. Residues: CSARDRQLDYNEQYF.

The chain joins TRBV27 to TRBJ2-7; 8 bases agree with TRBD2. CDR1 is MNHEY and CDR2 is SMNVEV in the germline V gene (reference sequence). J lost 6 bases, V lost 3 bases, and 10 bases had no gene match. There are 15 residues in the CDR3. DNA for the CDR3: TGTGCCAGCAGTTTTGAAGGGACTAGAAGAGTCGAGCAGTACTTC. Its protein product is CASSFEGTRRVEQYF.

This sequence joins TRBV24-1 and TRBJ2-1; D call uncertain. V was trimmed by 3 bases and J by 4 bases, leaving 6 bases between them. The germline V gene has CDR1 KGHDR and CDR2 SFDVKD. The CDR3 is made up of 13 amino acids. The CDR3 here is CATSDDTYNEQFF. The CDR3 DNA reads TGTGCCACCAGTGATGACACTTACAATGAGCAGTTCTTC.